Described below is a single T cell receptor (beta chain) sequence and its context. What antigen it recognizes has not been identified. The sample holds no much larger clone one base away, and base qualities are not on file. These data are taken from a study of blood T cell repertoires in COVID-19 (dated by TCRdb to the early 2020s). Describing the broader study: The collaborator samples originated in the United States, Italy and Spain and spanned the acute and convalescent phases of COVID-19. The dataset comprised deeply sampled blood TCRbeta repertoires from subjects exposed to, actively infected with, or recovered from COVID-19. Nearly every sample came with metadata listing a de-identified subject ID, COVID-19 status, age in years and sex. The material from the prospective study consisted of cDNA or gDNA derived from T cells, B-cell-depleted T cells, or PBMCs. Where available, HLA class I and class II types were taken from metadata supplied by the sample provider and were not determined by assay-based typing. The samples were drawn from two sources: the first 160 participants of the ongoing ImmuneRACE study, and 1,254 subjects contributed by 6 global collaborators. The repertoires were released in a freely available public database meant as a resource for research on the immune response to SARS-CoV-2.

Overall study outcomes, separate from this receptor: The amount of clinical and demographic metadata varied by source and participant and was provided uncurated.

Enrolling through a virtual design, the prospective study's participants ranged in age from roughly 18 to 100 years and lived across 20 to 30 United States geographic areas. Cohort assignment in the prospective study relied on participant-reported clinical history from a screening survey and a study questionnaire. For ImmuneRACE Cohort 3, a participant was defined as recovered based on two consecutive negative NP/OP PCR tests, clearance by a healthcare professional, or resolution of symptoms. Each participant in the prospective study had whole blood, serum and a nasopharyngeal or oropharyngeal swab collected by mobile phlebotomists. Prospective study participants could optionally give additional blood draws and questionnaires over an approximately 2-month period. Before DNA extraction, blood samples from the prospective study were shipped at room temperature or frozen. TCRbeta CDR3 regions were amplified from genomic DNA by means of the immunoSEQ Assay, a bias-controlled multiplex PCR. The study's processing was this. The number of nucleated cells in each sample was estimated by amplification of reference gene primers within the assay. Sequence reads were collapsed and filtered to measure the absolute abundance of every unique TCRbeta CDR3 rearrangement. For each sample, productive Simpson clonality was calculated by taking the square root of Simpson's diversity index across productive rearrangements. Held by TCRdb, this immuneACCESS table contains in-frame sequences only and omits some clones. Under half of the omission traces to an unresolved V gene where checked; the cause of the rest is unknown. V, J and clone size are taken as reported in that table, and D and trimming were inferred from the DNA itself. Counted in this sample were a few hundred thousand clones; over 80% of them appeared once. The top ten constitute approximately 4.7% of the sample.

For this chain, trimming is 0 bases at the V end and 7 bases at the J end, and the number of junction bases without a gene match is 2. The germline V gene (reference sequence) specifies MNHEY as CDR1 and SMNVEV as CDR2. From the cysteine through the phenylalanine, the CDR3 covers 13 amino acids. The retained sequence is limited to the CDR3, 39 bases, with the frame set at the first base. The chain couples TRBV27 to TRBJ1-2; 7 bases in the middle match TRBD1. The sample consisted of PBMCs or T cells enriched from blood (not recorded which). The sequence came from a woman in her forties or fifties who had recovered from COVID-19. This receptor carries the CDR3 CASSLSGGFGYTF. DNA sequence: TGTGCCAGCAGTTTATCAGGGGGCTTTGGCTACACCTTC.